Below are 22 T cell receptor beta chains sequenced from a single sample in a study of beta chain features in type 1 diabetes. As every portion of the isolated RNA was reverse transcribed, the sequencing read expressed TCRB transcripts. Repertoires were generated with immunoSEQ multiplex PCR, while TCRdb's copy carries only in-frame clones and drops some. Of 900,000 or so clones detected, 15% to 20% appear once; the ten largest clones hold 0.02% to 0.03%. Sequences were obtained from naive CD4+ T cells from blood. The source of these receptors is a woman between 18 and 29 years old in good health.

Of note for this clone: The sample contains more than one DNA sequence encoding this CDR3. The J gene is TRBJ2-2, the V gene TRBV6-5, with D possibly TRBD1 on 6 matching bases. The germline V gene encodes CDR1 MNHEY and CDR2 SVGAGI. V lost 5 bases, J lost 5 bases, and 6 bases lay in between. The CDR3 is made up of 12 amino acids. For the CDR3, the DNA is TGTGCCAGCAGTAGGGGGACCGGGGAGCTGTTTTTT. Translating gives CASSRGTGELFF.

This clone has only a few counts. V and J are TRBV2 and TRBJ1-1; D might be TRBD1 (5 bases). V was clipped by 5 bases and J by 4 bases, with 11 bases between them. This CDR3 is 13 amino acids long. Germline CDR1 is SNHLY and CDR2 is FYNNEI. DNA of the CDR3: TGTGCCAGCAGTTCAGGGATAAGCACTGAAGCTTTCTTT. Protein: CASSSGISTEAFF.

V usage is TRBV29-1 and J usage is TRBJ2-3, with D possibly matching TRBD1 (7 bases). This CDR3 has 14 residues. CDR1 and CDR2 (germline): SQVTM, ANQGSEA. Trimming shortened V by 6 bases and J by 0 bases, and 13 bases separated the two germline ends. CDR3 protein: CSVATGTSTDTQYF. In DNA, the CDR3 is TGCAGCGTAGCGACAGGGACTAGCACAGATACGCAGTATTTT.

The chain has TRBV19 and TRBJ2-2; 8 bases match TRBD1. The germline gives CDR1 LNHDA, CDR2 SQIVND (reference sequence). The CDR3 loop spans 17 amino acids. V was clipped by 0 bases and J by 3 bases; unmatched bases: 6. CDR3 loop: CASSIDHRQGYTGELFF. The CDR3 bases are TGTGCCAGTAGTATAGACCACAGACAGGGGTACACCGGGGAGCTGTTTTTT.

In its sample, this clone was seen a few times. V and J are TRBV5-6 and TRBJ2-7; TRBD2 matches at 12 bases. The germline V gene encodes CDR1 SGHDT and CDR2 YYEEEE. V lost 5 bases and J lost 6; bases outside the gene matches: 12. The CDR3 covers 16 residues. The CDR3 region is CASRIGELAGGSEQYF. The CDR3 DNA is TGTGCCAGCAGAATTGGAGAACTAGCGGGAGGAAGCGAGCAGTACTTC.

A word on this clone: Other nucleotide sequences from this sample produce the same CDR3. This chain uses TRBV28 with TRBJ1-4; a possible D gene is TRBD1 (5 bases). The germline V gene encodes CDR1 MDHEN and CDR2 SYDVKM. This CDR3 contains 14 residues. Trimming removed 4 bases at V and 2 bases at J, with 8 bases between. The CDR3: CASSSGGTNEKLFF. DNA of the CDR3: TGTGCCAGCAGTTCGGGGGGGACTAATGAAAAACTGTTTTTT.

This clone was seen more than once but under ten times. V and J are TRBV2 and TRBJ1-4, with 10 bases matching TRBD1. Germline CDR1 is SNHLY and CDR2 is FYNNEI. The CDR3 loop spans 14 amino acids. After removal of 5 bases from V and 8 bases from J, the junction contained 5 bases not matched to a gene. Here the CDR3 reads CASSRQGAGEKLFF. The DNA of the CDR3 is TGTGCCAGCAGTCGACAGGGGGCGGGAGAAAAACTGTTTTTT.

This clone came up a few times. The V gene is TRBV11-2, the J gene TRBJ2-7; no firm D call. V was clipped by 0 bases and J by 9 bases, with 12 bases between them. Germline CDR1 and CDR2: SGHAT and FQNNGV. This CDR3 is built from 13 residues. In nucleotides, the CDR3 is TGTGCCAGCAGCTTAGATTCGGAGTTGGGGCAGTACTTC. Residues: CASSLDSELGQYF.

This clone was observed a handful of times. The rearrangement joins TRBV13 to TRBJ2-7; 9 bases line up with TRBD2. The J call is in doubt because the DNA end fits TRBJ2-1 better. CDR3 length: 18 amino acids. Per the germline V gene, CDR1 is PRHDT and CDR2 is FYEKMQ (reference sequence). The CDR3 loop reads CASSSGGVAGASYNEQFF. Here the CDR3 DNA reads TGTGCCAGCAGCTCCGGCGGCGTAGCGGGAGCCTCCTACAATGAGCAGTTCTTC.

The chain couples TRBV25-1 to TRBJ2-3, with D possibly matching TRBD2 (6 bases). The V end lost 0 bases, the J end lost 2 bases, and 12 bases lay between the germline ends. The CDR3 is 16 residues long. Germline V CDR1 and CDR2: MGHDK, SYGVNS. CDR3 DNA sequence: TGTGCCAGCAGTGAATACAGGCTAGCGCCCACAGATACGCAGTATTTT. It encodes CASSEYRLAPTDTQYF. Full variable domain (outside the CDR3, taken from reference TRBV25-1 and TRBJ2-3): EADIYQTPRYLVIGTGKKITLECSQTMGHDKMYWYQQDPGMELHLIHYSYGVNSTEKGDLSSESTVSRIRTEHFPLTLESARPSHTSQYLCASSEYRLAPTDTQYFGPGTRLTVL.

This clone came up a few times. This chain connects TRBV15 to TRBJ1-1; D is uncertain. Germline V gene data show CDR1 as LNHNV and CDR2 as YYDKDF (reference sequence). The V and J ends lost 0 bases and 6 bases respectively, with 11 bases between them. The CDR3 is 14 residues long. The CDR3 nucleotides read TGTGCCACCAGCAGAGATATAAGCTCTCCTGAAGCTTTCTTT. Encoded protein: CATSRDISSPEAFF. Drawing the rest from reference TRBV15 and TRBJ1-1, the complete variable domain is DAMVIQNPRYQVTQFGKPVTLSCSQTLNHNVMYWYQQKSSQAPKLLFHYYDKDFNNEADTPDNFQSRRPNTSFCFLDIRSPGLGDTAMYLCATSRDISSPEAFFGQGTRLTVV.

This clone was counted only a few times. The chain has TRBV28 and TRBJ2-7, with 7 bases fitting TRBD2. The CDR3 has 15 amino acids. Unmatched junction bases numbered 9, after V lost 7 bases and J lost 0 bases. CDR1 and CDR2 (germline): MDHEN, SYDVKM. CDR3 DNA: TGTGCCAGCACCGATAGGACTAGTACCTCCTACGAGCAGTACTTC. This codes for CASTDRTSTSYEQYF.

The DNA of the CDR3 is TGTGCCAGCAGCTTATGGGTCACACCCCACGAGCAGTACTTC. Its protein is CASSLWVTPHEQYF. The chain uses TRBV7-9 and TRBJ2-7; D remains ambiguous. CDR3 length: 14 residues. V lost 2 bases and J lost 5, with 13 bases in between. Per germline, CDR1 SEHNR and CDR2 FQNEAQ (reference sequence).

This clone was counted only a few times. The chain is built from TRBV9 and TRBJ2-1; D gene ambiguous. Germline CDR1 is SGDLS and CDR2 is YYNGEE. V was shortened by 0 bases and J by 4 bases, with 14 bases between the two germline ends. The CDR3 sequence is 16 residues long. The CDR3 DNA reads TGTGCCAGCAGCGTAGGACTGGACCCTTCATACAATGAGCAGTTCTTC. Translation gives CASSVGLDPSYNEQFF.

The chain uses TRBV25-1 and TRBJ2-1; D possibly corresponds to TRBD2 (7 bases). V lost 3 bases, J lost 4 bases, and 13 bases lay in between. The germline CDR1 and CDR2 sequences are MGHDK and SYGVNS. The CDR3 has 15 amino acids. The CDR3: CASSDPRGGYNEQFF. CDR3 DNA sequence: TGTGCCAGCAGTGATCCAAGGGGGGGTTACAATGAGCAGTTCTTC.

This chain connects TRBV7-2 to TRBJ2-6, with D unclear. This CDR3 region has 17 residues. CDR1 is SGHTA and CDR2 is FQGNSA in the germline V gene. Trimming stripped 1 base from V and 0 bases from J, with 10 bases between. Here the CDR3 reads CASSLGVRVSGANVLTF. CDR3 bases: TGTGCCAGCAGCTTAGGAGTCCGGGTCTCTGGGGCCAACGTCCTGACTTTC.

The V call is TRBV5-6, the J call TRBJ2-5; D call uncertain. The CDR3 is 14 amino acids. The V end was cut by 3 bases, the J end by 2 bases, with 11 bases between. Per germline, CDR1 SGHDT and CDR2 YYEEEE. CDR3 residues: CASSSRPNQETQYF. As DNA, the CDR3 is TGTGCCAGCAGCTCCAGGCCCAATCAAGAGACCCAGTACTTC. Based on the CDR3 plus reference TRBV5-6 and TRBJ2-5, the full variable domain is DAGVTQSPTHLIKTRGQQVTLRCSPKSGHDTVSWYQQALGQGPQFIFQYYEEEERQRGNFPDRFSGHQFPNYSSELNVNALLLGDSALYLCASSSRPNQETQYFGPGTRLLVL.

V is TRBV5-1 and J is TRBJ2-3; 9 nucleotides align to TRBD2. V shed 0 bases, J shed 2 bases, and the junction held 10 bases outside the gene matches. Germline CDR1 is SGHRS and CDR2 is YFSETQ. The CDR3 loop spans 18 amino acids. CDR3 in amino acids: CASSLGFLAGPLTDTQYF. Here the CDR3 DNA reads TGCGCCAGCAGCTTGGGTTTCCTAGCGGGACCCCTCACAGATACGCAGTATTTT. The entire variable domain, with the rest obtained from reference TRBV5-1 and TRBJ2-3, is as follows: KAGVTQTPRYLIKTRGQQVTLSCSPISGHRSVSWYQQTPGQGLQFLFEYFSETQRNKGNFPGRFSGRQFSNSRSEMNVSTLELGDSALYLCASSLGFLAGPLTDTQYFGPGTRLTVL.

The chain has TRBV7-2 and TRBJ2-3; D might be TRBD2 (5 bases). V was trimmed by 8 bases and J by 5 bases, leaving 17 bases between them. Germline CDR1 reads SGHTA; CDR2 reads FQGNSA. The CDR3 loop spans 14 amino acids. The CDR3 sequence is CASVLELGIDTQYF. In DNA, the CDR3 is TGTGCCAGCGTATTGGAACTAGGGATAGATACGCAGTATTTT.

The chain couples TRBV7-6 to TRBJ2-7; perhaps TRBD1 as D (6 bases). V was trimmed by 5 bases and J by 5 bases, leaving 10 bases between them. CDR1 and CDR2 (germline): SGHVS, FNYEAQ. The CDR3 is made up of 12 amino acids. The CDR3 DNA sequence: TGTGCCAGCAGCCGGAACAGGGACGAGCAGTACTTC. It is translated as CASSRNRDEQYF.

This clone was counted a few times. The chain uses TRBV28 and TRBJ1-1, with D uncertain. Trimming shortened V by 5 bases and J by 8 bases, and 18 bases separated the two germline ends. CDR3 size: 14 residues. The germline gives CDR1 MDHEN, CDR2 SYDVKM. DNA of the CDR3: TGTGCCAGCAGTCCTTGGACCGAAGTTGGGGAAGCTTTCTTT. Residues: CASSPWTEVGEAFF.

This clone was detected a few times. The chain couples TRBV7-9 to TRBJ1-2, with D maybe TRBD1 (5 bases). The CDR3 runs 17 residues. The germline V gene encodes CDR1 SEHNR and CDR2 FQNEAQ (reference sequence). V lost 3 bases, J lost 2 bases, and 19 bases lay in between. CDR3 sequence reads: CASSLLVGASRNYGYTF. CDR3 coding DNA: TGTGCCAGCAGCTTGCTGGTTGGGGCCTCCCGAAACTATGGCTACACCTTC. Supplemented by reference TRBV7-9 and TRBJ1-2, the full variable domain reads DTGVSQNPRHKITKRGQNVTFRCDPISEHNRLYWYRQTLGQGPEFLTYFQNEAQLEKSRLLSDRFSAERPKGSFSTLEIQRTEQGDSAMYLCASSLLVGASRNYGYTFGSGTRLTVV.